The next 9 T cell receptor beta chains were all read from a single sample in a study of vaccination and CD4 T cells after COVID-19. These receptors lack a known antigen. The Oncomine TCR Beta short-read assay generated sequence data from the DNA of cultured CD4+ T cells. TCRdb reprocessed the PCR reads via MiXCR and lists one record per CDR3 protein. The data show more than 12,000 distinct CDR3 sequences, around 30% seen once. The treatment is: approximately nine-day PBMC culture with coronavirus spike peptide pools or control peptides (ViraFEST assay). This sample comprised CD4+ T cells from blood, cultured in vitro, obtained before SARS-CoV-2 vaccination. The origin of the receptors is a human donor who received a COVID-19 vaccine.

CDR3 nucleotides: TGTGCCAGCAGCCAAGATTTATCCGGGGAGCAGTTCTTC. Encoded protein: CASSQDLSGEQFF. This chain uses TRBV14 with TRBJ2-1; D not resolved. Per germline, CDR1 SGHDN and CDR2 FVKESK. The CDR3 covers 13 residues. With 0 bases removed from V and 10 bases from J, the gap between germline ends came to 10 bases.

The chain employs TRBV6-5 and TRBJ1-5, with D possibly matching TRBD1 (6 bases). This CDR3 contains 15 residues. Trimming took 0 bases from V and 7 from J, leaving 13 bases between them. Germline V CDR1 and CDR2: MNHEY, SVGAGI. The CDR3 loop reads CASSYSAGGRQPQHF. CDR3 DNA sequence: TGTGCCAGCAGTTACTCGGCTGGGGGCAGGCAGCCCCAGCATTTT.

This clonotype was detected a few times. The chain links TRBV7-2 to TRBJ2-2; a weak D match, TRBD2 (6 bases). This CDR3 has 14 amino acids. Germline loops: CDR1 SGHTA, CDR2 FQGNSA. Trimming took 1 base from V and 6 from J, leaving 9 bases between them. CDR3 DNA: TGTGCCAGCAGCTTAGGGGGGGAATCCGGGGAGCTGTTTTTT. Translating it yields CASSLGGESGELFF.

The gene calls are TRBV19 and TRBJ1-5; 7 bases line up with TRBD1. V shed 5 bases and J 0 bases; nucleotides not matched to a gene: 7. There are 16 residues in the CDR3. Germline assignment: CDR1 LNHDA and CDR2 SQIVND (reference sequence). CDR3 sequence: CASSPGQVNSNQPQHF. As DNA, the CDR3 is TGTGCCAGTAGTCCCGGACAGGTTAATAGCAATCAGCCCCAGCATTTT.

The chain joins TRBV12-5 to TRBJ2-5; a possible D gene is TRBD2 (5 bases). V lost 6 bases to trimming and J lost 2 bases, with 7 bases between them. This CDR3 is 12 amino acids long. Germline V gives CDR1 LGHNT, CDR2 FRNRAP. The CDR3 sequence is CASGGLQETQYF. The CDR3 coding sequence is TGTGCTAGTGGCGGACTGCAAGAGACCCAGTACTTC.

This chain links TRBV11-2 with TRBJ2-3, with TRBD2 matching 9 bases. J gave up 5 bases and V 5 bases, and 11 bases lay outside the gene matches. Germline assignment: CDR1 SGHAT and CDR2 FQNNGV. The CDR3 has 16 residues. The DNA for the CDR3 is TGTGCCAGCAGCCCTTTGGCGGGGGGGCCGATAGATACGCAGTATTTT. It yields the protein CASSPLAGGPIDTQYF.

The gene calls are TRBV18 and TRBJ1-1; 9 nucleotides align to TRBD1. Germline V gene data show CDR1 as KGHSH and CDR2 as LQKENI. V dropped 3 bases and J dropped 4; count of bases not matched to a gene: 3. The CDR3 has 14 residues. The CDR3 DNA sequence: TGTGCCAGCTCACCGGGACAGGGAGTCACTGAAGCTTTCTTT. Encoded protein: CASSPGQGVTEAFF.

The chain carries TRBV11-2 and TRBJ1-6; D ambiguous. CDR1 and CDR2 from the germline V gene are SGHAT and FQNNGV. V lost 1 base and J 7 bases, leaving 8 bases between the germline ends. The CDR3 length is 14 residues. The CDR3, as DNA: TGTGCCAGCAGCTTAGCACCGGAAAATTCACCCCTCCACTTT. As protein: CASSLAPENSPLHF.

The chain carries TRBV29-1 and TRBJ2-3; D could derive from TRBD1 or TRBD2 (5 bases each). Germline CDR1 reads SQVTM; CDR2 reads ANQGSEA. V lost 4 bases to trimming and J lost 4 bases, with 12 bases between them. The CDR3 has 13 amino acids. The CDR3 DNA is TGCAGCGTTGGTGGACGGGGCTCAGATACGCAGTATTTT. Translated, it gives CSVGGRGSDTQYF.